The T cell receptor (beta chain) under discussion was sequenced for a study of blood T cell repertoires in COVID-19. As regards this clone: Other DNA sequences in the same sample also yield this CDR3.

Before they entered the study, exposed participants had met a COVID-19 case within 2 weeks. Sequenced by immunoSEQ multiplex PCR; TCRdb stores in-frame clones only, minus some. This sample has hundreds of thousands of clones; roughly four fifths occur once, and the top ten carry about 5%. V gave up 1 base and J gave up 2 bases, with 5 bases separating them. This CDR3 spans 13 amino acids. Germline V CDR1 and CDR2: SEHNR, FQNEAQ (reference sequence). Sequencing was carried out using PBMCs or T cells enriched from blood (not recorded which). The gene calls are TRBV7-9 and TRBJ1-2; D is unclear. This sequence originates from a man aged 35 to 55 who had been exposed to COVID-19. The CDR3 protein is CASSLGQNYGYTF. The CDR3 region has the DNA TGTGCCAGCAGCTTAGGACAAAACTATGGCTACACCTTC.